This T cell receptor (beta chain) emerged from a study of vaccination effects on CD4 cells after COVID-19 (dated by TCRdb to 2022 to 2024). With respect to the entire study: Two doses of either the BNT162b2 or the mRNA-1273 mRNA SARS-CoV-2 vaccine were administered to participants. In the study, cultures from other donors were sequenced using the Oncomine TCR Beta short-read assay on an Illumina iSeq 100. The full study included roughly 11 COVID-19 convalescent patients and several SARS-CoV-2-naive healthy vaccine recipients. In both COVID-19 convalescent patients and infection-naive vaccine recipients, the study compared SARS-CoV-2 spike-specific CD4+ TCR repertoires from before mRNA vaccination with those from after it. Pre-vaccine samples were collected from two convalescent patients 16 days and one week before the first dose, corresponding to 142 and 148 days after COVID-19 diagnosis.

In the ViraFEST assay, PBMC were stimulated with viral peptide pools, and TCR sequencing was then used to find antigen-specific CD4+ T cell clonotypes based on their expansion. After 10 days of culture, CD4+ T cells were isolated with the EasySep CD4+ T cell isolation kit. Convalescent patients had PCR-confirmed SARS-CoV-2 infection between March and December 2020, before Alpha, Beta and Delta variants emerged in the United States. Each well held under 2.5 million PBMC cultured in IMDM containing about 5.4% human AB serum, around 10 IU/ml IL-2 and gentamicin, along with approximately 10 ug/ml peptides. An HIV-1 Nef peptide pool was used as the negative control culture condition. Half of the culture medium was replaced with fresh IL-2-containing medium on days 3 and 7. Unless noted otherwise, every peptide stimulation condition was cultured in triplicate wells. Using Ficoll-Paque Plus gradient centrifugation, PBMC were separated from whole blood and then either used fresh or cryopreserved at -140C. Genomic DNA was extracted from cultured CD4+ T cells with the QIAamp micro DNA kit.

Results and caveats for the whole study, not just this receptor: In convalescent patients, the post-vaccine spike-reactive repertoire was composed mainly of new vaccine-induced clones that were largely distinct from infection-induced clones. The study was limited by a small number of convalescent patients, and early post-infection timepoints were lacking. Both infection-induced and vaccine-induced clones contracted markedly at late post-vaccination timepoints, which is consistent with waning T cell responses.

Library creation used the immunoSEQ multiplex PCR assay. DNA from the CD4+ T cells that had been cultured and isolated underwent TCR beta CDR3 sequencing. The authors' analysis ran thus. Non-productive TCR sequences were discarded, and reads were trimmed to the CDR3 region, with only CDR3s of 7 or more amino acids retained. Antigen-specific clonotypes were identified with the MANAFEST web app by comparing expansion in peptide wells against reference cultures. To be called positive, a clone needed expansion at FDR<0.05 compared with the reference and with all other wells, an odds ratio greater than 5, and a frequency greater than 0.1% in two replicate wells. A clonotype was defined as cross-reactive if the clonotype was significantly expanded both in SARS-CoV-2 spike wells and in at least one common cold coronavirus spike condition. Using the stringdist R package, CDR3 similarity was measured by Levenshtein distance, and unrooted trees were constructed with ape in R 3.6.1. TCRdb obtained this table from immuneACCESS and retained in-frame rearrangements with V and J assigned. These tables miss some clones; where compared with another copy, unresolved V genes account for less than half of the shortfall, and the remainder is unexplained. V, J and clone size are those of that table, while D and trimming were read from the DNA. Here the sample has roughly 73,000 clones; roughly two thirds occur a single time. 5% of the sample lies in the top ten.

This clone was observed a single time. Its antigen remains undetermined. The input lacks base qualities; no much larger clone sits a single base away. The germline V gene sets CDR1 to MNHEY and CDR2 to SVGAGI. From the cysteine up to the phenylalanine, the CDR3 has a length of 15 residues. Kept here is only the CDR3 DNA, which spans 45 bases and is read in frame from base 1. V was cut back by 6 bases and J by 0 bases, leaving a gap of 12 bases between them. Here the chain combines TRBV6-5 and TRBJ1-3, with the D segment identity uncertain. This receptor was taken from a human donor who had a prior SARS-CoV-2 infection. Sequenced here: CD4+ T cells from PBMCs cultured with HIV peptides, sampled before COVID-19 vaccination. Reading the label with the study, this specimen's cell subset or site is: HIV-1 Nef peptide pool negative control/reference culture. CDR3 reads: CASSRNIYSGNTIYF. The DNA sequence is given as TGTGCCAGCAGCCGAAACATCTACTCTGGAAACACCATATATTTT.